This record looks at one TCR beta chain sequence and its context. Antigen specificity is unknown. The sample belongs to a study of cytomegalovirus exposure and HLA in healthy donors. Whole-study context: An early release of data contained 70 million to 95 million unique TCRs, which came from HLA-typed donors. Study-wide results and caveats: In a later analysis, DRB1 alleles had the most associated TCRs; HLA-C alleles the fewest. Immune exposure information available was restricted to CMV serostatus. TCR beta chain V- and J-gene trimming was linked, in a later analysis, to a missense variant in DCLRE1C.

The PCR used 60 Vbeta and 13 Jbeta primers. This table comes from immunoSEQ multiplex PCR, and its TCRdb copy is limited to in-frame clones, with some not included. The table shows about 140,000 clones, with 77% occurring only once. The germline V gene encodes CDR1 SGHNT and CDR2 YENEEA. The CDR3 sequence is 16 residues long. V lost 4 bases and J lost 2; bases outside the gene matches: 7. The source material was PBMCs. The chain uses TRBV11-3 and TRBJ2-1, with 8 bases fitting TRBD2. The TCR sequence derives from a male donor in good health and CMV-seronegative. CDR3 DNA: TGTGCCAGCAGCTCGGGGGGGATATCCCCCTACAATGAGCAGTTCTTC. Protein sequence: CASSSGGISPYNEQFF.